One TCR beta chain is described in this entry. The germline V gene encodes CDR1 SGHRS and CDR2 YFSETQ. The CDR3 is 15 amino acids. The ends were cut back, 4 bases at V and 5 bases at J, with 16 bases in the middle. This entry comes from a study of T cell changes during pregnancy in multiple sclerosis. Clones were sequenced by immunoSEQ multiplex PCR, and TCRdb holds only the in-frame ones, with some missing. The profile shows about 80,000 clones, just over 90% of them singletons. Here the sequenced sample was peripheral blood, taken before pregnancy. This chain links TRBV5-1 with TRBJ2-1, with D tentatively TRBD2 (6 bases). This TCR was recovered from a female donor with multiple sclerosis, enrolled in a pregnancy study. The chain's CDR3 is CASSIGLRLDNEQFF. Written as DNA, the CDR3 is TGCGCCAGCAGCATAGGACTAAGATTGGACAATGAGCAGTTCTTC.